Each of the 14 T cell receptor beta chains below was sequenced from the same sample in a study of cytomegalovirus exposure and HLA in healthy donors (dated by TCRdb to about 2017). The library was built by means of the immunoSEQ multiplex PCR assay. The multiplex PCR relied on a mix of 60 forward primers for TCR Vbeta segments and 13 reverse primers for TCR Jbeta segments. In its TCRdb copy, this immuneACCESS table keeps in-frame sequences only and misses some clones. Where compared with another copy, unresolved V genes explain less than half of these, and the others have no known cause. Within this sample are 140,000 or so clones, with around 75% of them counted one time only. Clones ranked in the top ten supply roughly 2.9% of the sample. Sequenced sample: PBMCs. These receptors all come from a woman aged 25 to 45 in good health and CMV-seronegative.

The sample holds one count of this clone. The chain carries TRBV6-4 and TRBJ2-1; 8 positions match TRBD1. The length of the CDR3 is 15 residues. V lost 6 bases, J lost 5 bases, and 9 bases stayed unmatched. Germline lookup yields CDR1 MRHNA and CDR2 SNTAGT. CDR3 bases: TGTGCCAGCAGCCTCGGTCAGGGGGCCCACAATGAGCAGTTCTTC. Its translation: CASSLGQGAHNEQFF.

The V gene is TRBV29-1, the J gene TRBJ1-1; D is undetermined. This CDR3 spans 11 amino acids. Germline CDR1 is SQVTM and CDR2 is ANQGSEA. V lost 3 bases to trimming and J lost 5 bases, with 7 bases between them. This CDR3 reads CSVDPGTEAFF. CDR3 DNA sequence: TGCAGCGTTGACCCGGGGACTGAAGCTTTCTTT.

The chain joins TRBV5-1 to TRBJ2-1, with 7 bases identical to TRBD2. J lost 4 bases, V lost 5 bases, and 9 bases had no gene match. Germline V gives CDR1 SGHRS, CDR2 YFSETQ. The CDR3 extends over 15 amino acids. CDR3 region: CASSVWASGYNEQFF. CDR3 sequence (DNA): TGCGCCAGCAGTGTCTGGGCTAGCGGTTACAATGAGCAGTTCTTC.

This clone was seen just once. The genes are TRBV13 and TRBJ2-7; 10 bases fit TRBD1. Losses at the gene ends were 3 bases for V and 2 bases for J; bases not matched to a gene: 1. Germline lookup yields CDR1 PRHDT and CDR2 FYEKMQ (reference sequence). There are 14 residues in the CDR3. As DNA, the CDR3 is TGTGCCAGCAGCTTGGGACAGGGGACCTACGAGCAGTACTTC. Residues: CASSLGQGTYEQYF.

The chain uses TRBV7-3 and TRBJ2-7, with TRBD1 matching over 7 bases. The CDR3 consists of 15 residues. J was trimmed by 0 bases and V by 2 bases; bases with no gene match: 4. Germline CDR1 and CDR2: SGHTA and FQGTGA. In nucleotides, the CDR3 is TGTGCCAGCAGCTTACAGACAGGGAGCTCCTACGAGCAGTACTTC. Its translation: CASSLQTGSSYEQYF.

There are a few counts of this clone. The rearrangement links TRBV6-5 to TRBJ1-6, with D unclear. Trimming removed 5 bases from V and 11 bases from J, with 10 bases in between. This CDR3 is built from 12 residues. CDR1 is MNHEY, CDR2 SVGAGI, per germline. CDR3 coding DNA: TGTGCCAGCAGTGGGCAAAAAACACCCCTCCACTTT. It specifies CASSGQKTPLHF.

This clone has just one count. V and J are TRBV4-1 and TRBJ2-5; 7 bases are a match to TRBD1. The CDR3 consists of 15 residues. The ends lost 3 bases at V and 2 bases at J; junction bases unmatched: 6. CDR1 is MGHRA and CDR2 is YSYEKL in the germline V gene. The CDR3 sequence is CASSHQPTGQETQYF. In DNA, the CDR3 is TGCGCCAGCAGCCACCAACCGACAGGGCAAGAGACCCAGTACTTC.

The rearrangement joins TRBV6-6 to TRBJ1-1; tentatively, D is TRBD1 (5 bases). This CDR3 is built from 11 residues. The V gene lost 6 bases and the J gene lost 8 bases, with 10 bases spanning the gap. From germline, CDR1 is MNHNY and CDR2 SVGAGI (reference sequence). The CDR3 is CASSQYREAFF. CDR3 nucleotides: TGTGCCAGCAGCCAGTACAGGGAAGCTTTCTTT.

V usage is TRBV10-2 and J usage is TRBJ2-2; D is undetermined. V shed 4 bases and J shed 3 bases, with 6 bases lying between them. CDR3 length: 13 amino acids. In germline, CDR1 is WSHSY, CDR2 SAAADI. The CDR3 region has the DNA TGCGCCAGCAGTGTATTAGACACCGGGGAGCTGTTTTTT. It codes for CASSVLDTGELFF.

The V gene is TRBV2, the J gene TRBJ2-1, with D perhaps matching TRBD1 (6 bases). The V end was cut by 5 bases, the J end by 11 bases, with 16 bases between. CDR3 length: 13 amino acids. Germline CDR1 SNHLY, CDR2 FYNNEI. CDR3 DNA: TGTGCCAGCAGTCCGAGACAGGATACGAAGCAGTTCTTC. This sequence encodes CASSPRQDTKQFF.

J is TRBJ2-7 and V is TRBV6-1; D may be TRBD2 (6 bases). V gave up 0 bases and J gave up 2 bases, with 14 bases separating them. The CDR3 contains 16 residues. The germline gives CDR1 MNHNS, CDR2 SASEGT. The CDR3 loop reads CASSEAPTGSPYEQYF. The CDR3 DNA sequence: TGTGCCAGCAGTGAAGCGCCCACCGGGAGCCCCTACGAGCAGTACTTC.

This clone occurred once. The CDR3 region is CASHLGLGGTQYF. The CDR3 nucleotides are TGTGCCAGCCATCTCGGACTGGGAGGGACCCAGTACTTC. This chain uses TRBV2 with TRBJ2-5; TRBD2 might be the D (6 bases). The germline CDR1 and CDR2 sequences are SNHLY and FYNNEI. CDR3 length: 13 residues. V was cut by 8 bases and J by 7 bases, with 17 bases left in between. Full variable domain (outside the CDR3, taken from reference TRBV2 and TRBJ2-5): EPEVTQTPSHQVTQMGQEVILRCVPISNHLYFYWYRQILGQKVEFLVSFYNNEISEKSEIFDDQFSVERPDGSNFTLKIRSTKLEDSAMYFCASHLGLGGTQYFGPGTRLLVL.

The chain carries TRBV30 and TRBJ2-7; D perhaps matches TRBD2 (6 bases). The CDR3 is 15 amino acids. The germline gives CDR1 GTSNPN, CDR2 SVGIG (reference sequence). With 3 bases removed from V and 3 bases from J, the gap between germline ends came to 18 bases. The CDR3 region is CAWSTPYRENYEQYF. The CDR3 DNA is TGTGCCTGGAGCACCCCTTATCGGGAGAACTACGAGCAGTACTTC.

The chain uses TRBV4-3 and TRBJ2-6; the match to TRBD1 covers 7 bases. This CDR3 is 19 amino acids long. The V gene's germline CDR1 is LGHNA and CDR2 YSLEER. After removal of 1 base from V and 0 bases from J, the junction contained 9 bases not matched to a gene. As DNA, the CDR3 is TGCGCCAGCAGCCAAGGGTGGGGACAGTTAAGCTCTGGGGCCAACGTCCTGACTTTC. The encoded protein is CASSQGWGQLSSGANVLTF.